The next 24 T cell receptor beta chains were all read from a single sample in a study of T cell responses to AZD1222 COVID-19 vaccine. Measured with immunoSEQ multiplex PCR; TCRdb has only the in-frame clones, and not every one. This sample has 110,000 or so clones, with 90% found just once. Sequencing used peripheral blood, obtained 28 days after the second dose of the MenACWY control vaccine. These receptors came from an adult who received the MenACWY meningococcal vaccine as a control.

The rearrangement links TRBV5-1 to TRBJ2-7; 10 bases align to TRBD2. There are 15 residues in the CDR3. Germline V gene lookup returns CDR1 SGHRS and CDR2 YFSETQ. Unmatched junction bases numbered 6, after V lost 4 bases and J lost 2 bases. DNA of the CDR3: TGCGCCAGCAGCCACGGGCTAGCGGGAGCCTACGAGCAGTACTTC. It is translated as CASSHGLAGAYEQYF.

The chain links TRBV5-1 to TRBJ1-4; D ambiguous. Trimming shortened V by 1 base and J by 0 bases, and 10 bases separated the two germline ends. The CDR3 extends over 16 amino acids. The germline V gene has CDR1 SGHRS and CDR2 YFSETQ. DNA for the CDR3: TGCGCCAGCAGCTTGCGGGCGATTGCAACTAATGAAAAACTGTTTTTT. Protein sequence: CASSLRAIATNEKLFF.

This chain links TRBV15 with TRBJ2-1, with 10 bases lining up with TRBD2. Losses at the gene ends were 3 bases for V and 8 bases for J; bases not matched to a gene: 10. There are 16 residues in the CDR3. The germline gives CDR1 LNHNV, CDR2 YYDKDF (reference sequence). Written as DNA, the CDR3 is TGTGCCACCAGCAGGGAACTTAGCGGGAGGCGCGATGAGCAGTTCTTC. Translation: CATSRELSGRRDEQFF.

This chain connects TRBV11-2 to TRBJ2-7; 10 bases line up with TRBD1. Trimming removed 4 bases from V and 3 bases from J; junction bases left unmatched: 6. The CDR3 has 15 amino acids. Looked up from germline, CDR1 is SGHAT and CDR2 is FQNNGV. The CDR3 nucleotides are TGTGCCAGCAGCTGGGGACAGGGGCCCTACTACGAGCAGTACGTC. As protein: CASSWGQGPYYEQYV.

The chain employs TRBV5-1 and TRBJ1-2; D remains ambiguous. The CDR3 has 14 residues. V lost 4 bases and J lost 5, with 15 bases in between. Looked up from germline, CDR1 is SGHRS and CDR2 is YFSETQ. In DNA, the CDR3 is TGCGCCAGCAGCGTGGTTCTGGGAGGGTATGGCTACACCTTC. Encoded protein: CASSVVLGGYGYTF.

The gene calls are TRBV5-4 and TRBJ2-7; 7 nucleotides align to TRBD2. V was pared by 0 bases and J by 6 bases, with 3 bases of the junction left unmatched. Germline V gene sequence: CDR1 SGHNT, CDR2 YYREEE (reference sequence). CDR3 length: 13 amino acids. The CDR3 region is CASSLGLAFEQYF. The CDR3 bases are TGTGCCAGCAGCTTGGGACTAGCCTTCGAGCAGTACTTC.

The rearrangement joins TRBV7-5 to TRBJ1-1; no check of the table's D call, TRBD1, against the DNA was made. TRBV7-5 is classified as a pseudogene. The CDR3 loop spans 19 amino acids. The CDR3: CVRSLVPDTVPAINTEAFF. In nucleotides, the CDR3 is TGTGTCAGAAGCTTAGTCCCGGACACCGTGCCCGCCATAAACACTGAAGCTTTCTTT.

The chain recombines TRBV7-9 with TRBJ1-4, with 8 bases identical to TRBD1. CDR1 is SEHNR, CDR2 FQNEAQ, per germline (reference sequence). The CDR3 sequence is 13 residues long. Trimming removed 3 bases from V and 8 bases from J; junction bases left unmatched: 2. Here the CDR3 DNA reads TGTGCCAGCAGCTTGCCAGGGGGCGAAAAACTGTTTTTT. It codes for CASSLPGGEKLFF.

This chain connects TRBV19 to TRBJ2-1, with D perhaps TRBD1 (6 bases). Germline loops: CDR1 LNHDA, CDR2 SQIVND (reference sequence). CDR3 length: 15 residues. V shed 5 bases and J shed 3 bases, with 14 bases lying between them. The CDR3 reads CASSSLQGNYNEQFF. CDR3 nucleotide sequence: TGTGCCAGTAGTTCACTCCAGGGGAACTACAATGAGCAGTTCTTC.

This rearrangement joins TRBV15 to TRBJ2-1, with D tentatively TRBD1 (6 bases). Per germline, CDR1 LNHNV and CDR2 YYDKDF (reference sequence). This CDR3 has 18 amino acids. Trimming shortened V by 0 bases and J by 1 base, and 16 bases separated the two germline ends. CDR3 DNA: TGTGCCACCAGCAGAGATTACGCGGACAGCCGATCCTACAATGAGCAGTTCTTC. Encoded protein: CATSRDYADSRSYNEQFF.

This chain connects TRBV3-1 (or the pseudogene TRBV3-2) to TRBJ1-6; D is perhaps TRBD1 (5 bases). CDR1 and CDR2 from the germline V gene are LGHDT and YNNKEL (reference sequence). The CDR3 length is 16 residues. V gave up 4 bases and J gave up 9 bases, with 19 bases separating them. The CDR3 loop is CASSRDGAAATSPLHF. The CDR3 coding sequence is TGTGCCAGCAGCCGAGACGGGGCGGCCGCAACTTCACCCCTCCACTTT.

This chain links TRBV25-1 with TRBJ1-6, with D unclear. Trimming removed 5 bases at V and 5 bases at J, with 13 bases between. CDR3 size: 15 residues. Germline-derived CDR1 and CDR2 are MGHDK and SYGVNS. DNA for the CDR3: TGTGCCAGCAGTCCCCTGGGAGAAAATAATTCACCCCTCCACTTT. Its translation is CASSPLGENNSPLHF. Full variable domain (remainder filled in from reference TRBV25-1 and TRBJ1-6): EADIYQTPRYLVIGTGKKITLECSQTMGHDKMYWYQQDPGMELHLIHYSYGVNSTEKGDLSSESTVSRIRTEHFPLTLESARPSHTSQYLCASSPLGENNSPLHFGNGTRLTVT.

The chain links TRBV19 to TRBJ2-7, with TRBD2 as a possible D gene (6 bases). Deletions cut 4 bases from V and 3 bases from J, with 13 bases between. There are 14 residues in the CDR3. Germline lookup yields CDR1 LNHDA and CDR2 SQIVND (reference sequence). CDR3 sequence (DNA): TGTGCCAGTAGTACTAGGACTAAGGACTACGAGCAGTACTTC. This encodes CASSTRTKDYEQYF.

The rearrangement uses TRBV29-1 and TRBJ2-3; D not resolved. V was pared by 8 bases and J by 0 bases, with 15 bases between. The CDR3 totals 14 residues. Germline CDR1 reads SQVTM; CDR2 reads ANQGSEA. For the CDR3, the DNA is TGCAGCTTCGGGCCCGGGTCTAGCACAGATACGCAGTATTTT. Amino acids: CSFGPGSSTDTQYF.

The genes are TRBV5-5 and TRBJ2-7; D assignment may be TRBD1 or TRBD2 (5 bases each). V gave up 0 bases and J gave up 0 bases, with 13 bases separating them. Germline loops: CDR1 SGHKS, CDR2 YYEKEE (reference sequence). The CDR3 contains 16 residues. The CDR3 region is CASSLAWGMSSYEQYF. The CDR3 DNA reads TGTGCCAGCAGCTTGGCCTGGGGGATGAGCTCCTACGAGCAGTACTTC.

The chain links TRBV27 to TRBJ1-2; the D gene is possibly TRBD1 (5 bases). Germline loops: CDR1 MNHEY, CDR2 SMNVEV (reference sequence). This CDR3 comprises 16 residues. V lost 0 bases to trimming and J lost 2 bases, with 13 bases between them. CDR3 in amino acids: CASSLSITRQNYGYTF. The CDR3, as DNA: TGTGCCAGCAGTTTATCCATAACTAGACAGAACTATGGCTACACCTTC.

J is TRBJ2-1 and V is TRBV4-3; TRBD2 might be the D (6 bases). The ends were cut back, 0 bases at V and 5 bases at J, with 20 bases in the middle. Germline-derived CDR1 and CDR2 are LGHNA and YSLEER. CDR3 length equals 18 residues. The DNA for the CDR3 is TGCGCCAGCAGCCAAGATAGGCTACCTGCGGGGCACGACAATGAGCAGTTCTTC. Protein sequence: CASSQDRLPAGHDNEQFF.

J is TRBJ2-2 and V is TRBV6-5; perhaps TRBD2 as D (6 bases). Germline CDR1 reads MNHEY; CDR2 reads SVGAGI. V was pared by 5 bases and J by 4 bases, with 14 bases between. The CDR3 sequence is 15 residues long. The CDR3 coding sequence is TGTGCCAGCAGTCGACGCCGGGACTCCACCGGGGAGCTGTTTTTT. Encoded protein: CASSRRRDSTGELFF.

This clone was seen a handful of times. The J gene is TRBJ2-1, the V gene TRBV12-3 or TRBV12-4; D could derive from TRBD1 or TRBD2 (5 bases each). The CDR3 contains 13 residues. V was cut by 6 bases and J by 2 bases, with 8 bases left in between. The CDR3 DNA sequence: TGTGCCAGCAGCCGGGACCCCTACAATGAGCAGTTCTTC. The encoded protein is CASSRDPYNEQFF.

CDR3: CASSLPGQGKNGYTF. DNA of the CDR3: TGTGCCAGCAGCCTACCTGGACAGGGGAAGAATGGCTACACCTTC. The chain links TRBV7-2 to TRBJ1-2; 9 bases align to TRBD1. Trimming took 5 bases from V and 6 from J; bases not matched to a gene: 10. The CDR3 consists of 15 residues. Germline CDR1 and CDR2: SGHTA and FQGNSA.

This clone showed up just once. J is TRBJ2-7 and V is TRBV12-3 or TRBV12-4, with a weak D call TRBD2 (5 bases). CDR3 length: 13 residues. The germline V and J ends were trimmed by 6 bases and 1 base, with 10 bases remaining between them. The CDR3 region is CASSRLPSYEQYV. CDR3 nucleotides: TGTGCCAGCAGCCGACTACCATCCTACGAGCAGTACGTC.

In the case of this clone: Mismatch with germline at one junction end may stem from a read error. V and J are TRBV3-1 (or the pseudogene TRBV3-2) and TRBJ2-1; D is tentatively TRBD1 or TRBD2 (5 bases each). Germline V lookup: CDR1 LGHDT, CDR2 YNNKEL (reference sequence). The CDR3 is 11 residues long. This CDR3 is CASSQGSVGVF. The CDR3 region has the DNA TGTGCCAGCAGCCAAGGGAGCGTGGGGGTCTTC.

CDR3 residues: CASTRGTATGELFF. The CDR3 DNA reads TGTGCCAGCACCCGGGGGACAGCCACCGGGGAGCTGTTTTTT. This chain joins TRBV27 and TRBJ2-2; tentative D call: TRBD1 (7 bases). Trimming shortened V by 7 bases and J by 4 bases, and 13 bases separated the two germline ends. The germline V gene encodes CDR1 MNHEY and CDR2 SMNVEV (reference sequence). The CDR3 spans 14 residues.

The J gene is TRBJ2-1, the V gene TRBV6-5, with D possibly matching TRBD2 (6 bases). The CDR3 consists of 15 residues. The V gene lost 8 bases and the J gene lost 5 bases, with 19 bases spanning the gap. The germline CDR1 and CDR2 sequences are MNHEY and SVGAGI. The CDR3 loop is CASSRVERANNEQFF. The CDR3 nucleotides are TGTGCCAGCTCCCGGGTTGAGCGGGCCAACAATGAGCAGTTCTTC.